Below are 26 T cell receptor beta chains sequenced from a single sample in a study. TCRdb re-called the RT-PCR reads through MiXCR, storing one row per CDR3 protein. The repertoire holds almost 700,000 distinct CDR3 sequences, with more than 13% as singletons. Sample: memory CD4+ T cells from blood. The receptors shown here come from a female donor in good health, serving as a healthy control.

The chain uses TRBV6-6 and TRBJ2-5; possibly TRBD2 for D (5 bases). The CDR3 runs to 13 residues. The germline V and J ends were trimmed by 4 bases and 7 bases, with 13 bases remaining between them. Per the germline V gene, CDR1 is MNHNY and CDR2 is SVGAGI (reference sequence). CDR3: CASSFTSEGTQYF. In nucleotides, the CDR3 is TGTGCCAGCAGTTTCACATCCGAGGGGACCCAGTACTTC.

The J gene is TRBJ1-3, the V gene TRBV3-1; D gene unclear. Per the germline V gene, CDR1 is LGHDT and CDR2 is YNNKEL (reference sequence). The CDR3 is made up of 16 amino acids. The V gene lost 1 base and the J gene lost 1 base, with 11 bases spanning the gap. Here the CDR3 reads CASSQGSRVSGNTIYF. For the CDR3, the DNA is TGTGCCAGCAGCCAAGGGTCTAGGGTTTCTGGAAACACCATATATTTT.

CDR3 amino acids: CAWGLGSEQYF. Written as DNA, the CDR3 is TGTGCCTGGGGGCTTGGATCCGAGCAGTACTTC. This chain connects TRBV30 to TRBJ2-7; D not certain. From germline, CDR1 is GTSNPN and CDR2 SVGIG (reference sequence). V lost 5 bases to trimming and J lost 6 bases, with 11 bases between them. CDR3 length: 11 amino acids.

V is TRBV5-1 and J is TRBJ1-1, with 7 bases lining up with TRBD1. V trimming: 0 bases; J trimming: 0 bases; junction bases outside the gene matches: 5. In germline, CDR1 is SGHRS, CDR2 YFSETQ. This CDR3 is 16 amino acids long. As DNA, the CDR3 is TGCGCCAGCAGCTTGGAGGCAGGGGGAATGAACACTGAAGCTTTCTTT. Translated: CASSLEAGGMNTEAFF. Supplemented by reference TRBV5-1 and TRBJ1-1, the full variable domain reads KAGVTQTPRYLIKTRGQQVTLSCSPISGHRSVSWYQQTPGQGLQFLFEYFSETQRNKGNFPGRFSGRQFSNSRSEMNVSTLELGDSALYLCASSLEAGGMNTEAFFGQGTRLTVV.

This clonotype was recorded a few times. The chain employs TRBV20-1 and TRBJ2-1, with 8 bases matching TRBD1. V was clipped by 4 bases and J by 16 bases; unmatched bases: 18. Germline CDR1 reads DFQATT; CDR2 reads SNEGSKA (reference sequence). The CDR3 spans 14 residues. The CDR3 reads CSAIAVADRDRSFF. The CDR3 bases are TGCAGTGCTATCGCCGTAGCTGACCGGGACAGGTCATTCTTC.

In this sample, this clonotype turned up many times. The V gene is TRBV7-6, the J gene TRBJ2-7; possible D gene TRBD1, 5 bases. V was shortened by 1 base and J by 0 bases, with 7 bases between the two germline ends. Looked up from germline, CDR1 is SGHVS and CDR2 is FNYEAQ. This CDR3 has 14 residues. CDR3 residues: CASSLGQFSYEQYF. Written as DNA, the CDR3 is TGTGCCAGCAGCTTAGGACAGTTCTCCTACGAGCAGTACTTC. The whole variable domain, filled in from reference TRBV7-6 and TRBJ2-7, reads GAGVSQSPRYKVTKRGQDVALRCDPISGHVSLYWYRQALGQGPEFLTYFNYEAQQDKSGLPNDRFSAERPEGSISTLTIQRTEQRDSAMYRCASSLGQFSYEQYFGPGTRLTVT.

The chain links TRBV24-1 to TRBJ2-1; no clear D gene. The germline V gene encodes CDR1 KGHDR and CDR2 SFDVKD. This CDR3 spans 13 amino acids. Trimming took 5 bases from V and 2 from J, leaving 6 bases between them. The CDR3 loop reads CATSGSAYNEQFF. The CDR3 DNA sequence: TGTGCCACCAGTGGGAGCGCCTACAATGAGCAGTTCTTC.

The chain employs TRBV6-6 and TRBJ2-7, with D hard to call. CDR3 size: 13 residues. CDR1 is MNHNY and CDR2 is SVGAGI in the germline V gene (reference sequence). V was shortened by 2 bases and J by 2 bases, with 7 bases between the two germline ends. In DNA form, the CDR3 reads TGTGCCAGCAGTTACAACCCTGCCTACGAGCAGTACTTC. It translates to CASSYNPAYEQYF.

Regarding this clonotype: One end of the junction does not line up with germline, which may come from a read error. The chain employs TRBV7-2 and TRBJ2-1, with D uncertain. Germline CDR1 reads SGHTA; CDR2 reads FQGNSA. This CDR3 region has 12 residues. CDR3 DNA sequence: TGTGCCAGCAGCTTAGGAATTAATGGGCAGTTCTTC. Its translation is CASSLGINGQFF.

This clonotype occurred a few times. The CDR3 sequence is CASSFRLAGGADEQFF. CDR3 nucleotide sequence: TGTGCCAGCAGCTTTAGACTAGCGGGAGGAGCCGATGAGCAGTTCTTC. V and J are TRBV7-2 and TRBJ2-1; 13 bases line up with TRBD2. With V trimmed by 3 bases and J by 8 bases, 7 bases remained unmatched. CDR1 is SGHTA, CDR2 FQGNSA, per germline. The CDR3 runs to 16 residues.

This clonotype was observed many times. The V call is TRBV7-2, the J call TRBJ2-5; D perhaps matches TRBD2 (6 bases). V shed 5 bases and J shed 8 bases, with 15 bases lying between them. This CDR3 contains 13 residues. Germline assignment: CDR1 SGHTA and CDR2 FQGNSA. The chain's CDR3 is CASSPGVGSTQYF. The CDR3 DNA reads TGTGCCAGCAGCCCGGGGGTGGGGAGCACCCAGTACTTC.

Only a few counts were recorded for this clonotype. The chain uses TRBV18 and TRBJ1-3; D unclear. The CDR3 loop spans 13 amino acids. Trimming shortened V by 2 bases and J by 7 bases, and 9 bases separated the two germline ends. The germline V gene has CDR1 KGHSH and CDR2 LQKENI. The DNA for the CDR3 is TGTGCCAGCTCACCAGAGACAACTAACACCATATATTTT. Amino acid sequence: CASSPETTNTIYF.

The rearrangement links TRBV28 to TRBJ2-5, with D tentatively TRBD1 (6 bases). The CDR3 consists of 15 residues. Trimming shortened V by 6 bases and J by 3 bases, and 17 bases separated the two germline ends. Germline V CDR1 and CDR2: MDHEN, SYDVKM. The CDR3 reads CASRSNREKKETQYF. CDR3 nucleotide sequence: TGTGCCAGCAGGAGTAACAGGGAAAAAAAAGAGACCCAGTACTTC.

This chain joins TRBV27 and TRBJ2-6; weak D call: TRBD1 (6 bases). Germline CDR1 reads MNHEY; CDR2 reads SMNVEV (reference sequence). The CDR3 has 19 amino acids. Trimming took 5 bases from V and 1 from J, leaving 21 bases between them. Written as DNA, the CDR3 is TGTGCCAGCAGTCAAAGGGCCCCCGGGACATTTTCTGGGGCCAACGTCCTGACTTTC. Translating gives CASSQRAPGTFSGANVLTF.

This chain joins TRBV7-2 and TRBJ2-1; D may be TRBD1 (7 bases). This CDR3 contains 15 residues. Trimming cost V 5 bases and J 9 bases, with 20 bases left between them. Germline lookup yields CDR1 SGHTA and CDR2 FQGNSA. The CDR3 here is CASSRVGGRGIEQFF. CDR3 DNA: TGTGCCAGCAGCCGGGTGGGGGGCAGGGGGATTGAGCAGTTCTTC.

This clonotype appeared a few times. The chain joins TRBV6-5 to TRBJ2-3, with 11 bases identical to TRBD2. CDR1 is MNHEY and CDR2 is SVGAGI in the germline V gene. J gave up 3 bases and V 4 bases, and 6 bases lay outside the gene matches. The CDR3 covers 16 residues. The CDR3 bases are TGTGCCAGCAGTTTAACTAGCGGGAGAGGAACAGATACGCAGTATTTT. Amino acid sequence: CASSLTSGRGTDTQYF.

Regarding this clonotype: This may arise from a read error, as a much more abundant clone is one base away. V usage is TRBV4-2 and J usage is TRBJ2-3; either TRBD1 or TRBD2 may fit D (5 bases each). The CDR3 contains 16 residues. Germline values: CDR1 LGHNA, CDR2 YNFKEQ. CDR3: CARSQDPARGSDTQYF. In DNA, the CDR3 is TGTGCCAGAAGCCAAGATCCTGCGAGGGGCTCAGATACGCAGTATTTT.

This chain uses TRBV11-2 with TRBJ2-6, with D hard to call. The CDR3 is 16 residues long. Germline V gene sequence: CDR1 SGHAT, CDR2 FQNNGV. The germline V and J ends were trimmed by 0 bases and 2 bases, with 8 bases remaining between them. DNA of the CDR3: TGTGCCAGCAGCTTAGAGCTGACCCCTGGGGCCAACGTCCTGACTTTC. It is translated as CASSLELTPGANVLTF.

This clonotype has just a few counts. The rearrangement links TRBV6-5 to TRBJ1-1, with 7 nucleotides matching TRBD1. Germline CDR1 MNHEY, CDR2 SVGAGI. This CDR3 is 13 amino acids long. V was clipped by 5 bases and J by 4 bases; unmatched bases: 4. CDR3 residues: CASSTTGVTEAFF. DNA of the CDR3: TGTGCCAGCAGTACAACAGGGGTCACTGAAGCTTTCTTT.

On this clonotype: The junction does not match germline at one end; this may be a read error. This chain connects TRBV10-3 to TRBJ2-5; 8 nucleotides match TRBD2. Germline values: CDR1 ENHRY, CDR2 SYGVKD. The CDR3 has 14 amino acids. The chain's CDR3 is CGISPGGRSETQYF. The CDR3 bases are TGTGGCATCAGTCCCGGCGGGAGGTCCGAGACCCAGTACTTC.

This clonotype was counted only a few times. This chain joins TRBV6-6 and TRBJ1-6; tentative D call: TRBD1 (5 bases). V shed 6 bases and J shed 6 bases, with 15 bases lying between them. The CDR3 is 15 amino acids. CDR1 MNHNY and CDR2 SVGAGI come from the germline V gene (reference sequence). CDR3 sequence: CASRVAGAFNSPLHF. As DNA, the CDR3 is TGTGCCAGCAGGGTCGCCGGGGCCTTTAATTCACCCCTCCACTTT.

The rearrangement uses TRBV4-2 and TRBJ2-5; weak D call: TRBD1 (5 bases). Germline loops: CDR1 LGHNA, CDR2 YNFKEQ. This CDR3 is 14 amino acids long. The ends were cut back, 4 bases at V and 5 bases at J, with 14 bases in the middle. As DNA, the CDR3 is TGTGCCAGCAGCCCCGAGGTGGGGCGGGAGACCCAGTACTTC. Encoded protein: CASSPEVGRETQYF.

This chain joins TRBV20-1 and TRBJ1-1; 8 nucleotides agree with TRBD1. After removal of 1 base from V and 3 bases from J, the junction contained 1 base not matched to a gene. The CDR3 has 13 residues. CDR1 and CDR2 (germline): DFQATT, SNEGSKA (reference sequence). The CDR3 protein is CSARGDRYTEAFF. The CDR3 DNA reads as TGCAGTGCTAGAGGGGACAGGTACACTGAAGCTTTCTTT.

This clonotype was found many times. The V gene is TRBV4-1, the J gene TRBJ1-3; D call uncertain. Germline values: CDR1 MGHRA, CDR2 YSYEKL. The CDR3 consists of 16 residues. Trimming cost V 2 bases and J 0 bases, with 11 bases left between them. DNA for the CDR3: TGCGCCAGCAGCCAACAGCAGGTTAGCTCTGGAAACACCATATATTTT. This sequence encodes CASSQQQVSSGNTIYF.

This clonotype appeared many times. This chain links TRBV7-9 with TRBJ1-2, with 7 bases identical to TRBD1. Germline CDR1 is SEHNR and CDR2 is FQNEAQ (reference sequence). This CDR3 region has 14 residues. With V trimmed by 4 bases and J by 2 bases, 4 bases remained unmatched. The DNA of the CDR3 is TGTGCCAGCAGCTCTACAGGGGCGAACTATGGCTACACCTTC. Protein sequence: CASSSTGANYGYTF.

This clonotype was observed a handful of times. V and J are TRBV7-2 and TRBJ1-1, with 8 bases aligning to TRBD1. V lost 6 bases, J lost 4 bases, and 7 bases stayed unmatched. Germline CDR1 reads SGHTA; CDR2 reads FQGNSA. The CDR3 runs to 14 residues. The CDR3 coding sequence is TGTGCCAGCAGACGACAGGGGTTTGCCACTGAAGCTTTCTTT. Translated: CASRRQGFATEAFF.